This entry features one TCR beta chain sequence. From blood CD8+ and CD4+ T cells, TCR beta sequences were generated. The study used treatment-naive patients who had stable or active relapsing-remitting disease as multiple sclerosis controls. The CD8+ and CD4+ T cells were negatively isolated, with the TEMRA cells enriched by FACS. The V end was cut by 0 bases, the J end by 5 bases, with 7 bases between. CDR3 length equals 13 residues. Per the germline V gene, CDR1 is MGHRA and CDR2 is YSYEKL. This sample stems from a study of CD8 T cells in Susac syndrome. The RNA input was about 0.5 to 1 ug, and it was reverse transcribed with random hexamers. An immunoSEQ multiplex PCR amplified TCR beta CDR3 over 54 Vbeta and 13 Jbeta. TCRdb reanalysed the immunoSEQ multiplex PCR reads using MiXCR and keeps one entry per CDR3 protein. Among 350,000 to 550,000 distinct CDR3 sequences listed, more than 80% were seen once.

This TCR was sampled from a human donor with multiple sclerosis. The chain combines TRBV4-1 with TRBJ2-5; D is unclear. Sequenced sample: CD8+ T cells from PBMCs. CDR3 amino acids: CASSQEGWETQYF. The CDR3 nucleotides read TGCGCCAGCAGCCAAGAAGGTTGGGAGACCCAGTACTTC.